Reported below is one T cell receptor (beta chain). The antigen is undetermined. The germline V gene encodes CDR1 MDHEN and CDR2 SYDVKM. This CDR3 contains 14 residues. V trimming: 8 bases; J trimming: 1 base; junction bases outside the gene matches: 5. The table came from immunoSEQ multiplex PCR; TCRdb's copy has only in-frame clones and leaves some out. Of more than 45,000 clones listed, about 88% are singletons. The data belong to a study of cytomegalovirus exposure and HLA in healthy donors. The overall study: The 666 first-cohort repertoires shared a platform with the roughly 120 validation repertoires, as reported in a later analysis. The study's findings and limits: The classifier was said to identify cytomegalovirus status with high specificity and sensitivity. It was found in a later analysis that first-cohort TCR clusters tended to co-occur in the 120 validation repertoires.

The sequenced sample consisted of PBMCs. The sequence came from a young woman in good health and CMV-seronegative. V gene TRBV28 combines with J gene TRBJ1-5, with 7 nucleotides matching TRBD1. CDR3 nucleotides: TGTGCCAGCGCTGCGACAGGGAGCAATCAGCCCCAGCATTTT. Translation: CASAATGSNQPQHF.